The sequence of this TCR beta chain was determined in a study of CD8 T cells in Susac syndrome (dated by TCRdb to about 2019). At the level of the whole study: Repertoire sequencing was used to test whether CD8+ T cell activation and differentiation in Susac syndrome was antigen driven. The study compared CD8+ T cell repertoire clonality among over 9 healthy donors, some 14 Susac syndrome patients and fewer than 19 multiple sclerosis patients.

RNA was extracted with the RNeasy kit and roughly 0.45 to 1 ug was reverse transcribed using random hexamers. TCR beta CDR3 regions were amplified with the immunoSEQ multiplex PCR assay covering 54 Vbeta and 13 Jbeta segments. Bias from PCR amplification was corrected by using a synthetic template baseline for primer optimization and for computational correction. Per the original workflow: Reads were assigned to V, D and J genes according to IMGT and analyzed in immunoSEQ Analyzer, with only productive sequences retained. Clonality was computed as one minus Shannon entropy normalized by log2 of the number of productive unique sequences. For each patient and control, public and private clones were evaluated within the 100 most prevalent clones. Susac-specific clones were defined as absent from healthy and MS cohorts, about 1,000 published viral clones and other ImmuneACCESS disease sequences. TCRdb reprocessing: public reads trimmed at Q25 with fastp, clones called with MiXCR, in-frame beta chains kept. Rows are unified per CDR3 protein, each entry keeping the most common DNA and genes. None of the V and J calls come from the authors' own analysis; TCRdb made them. Counted in this sample were around 170,000 distinct CDR3 sequences; 90% to 95% of them appeared once. The top ten clonotypes cover less than 0.2% of the sample.

High-throughput TCR beta sequencing profiled peripheral blood CD8+ and CD4+ T cells from healthy donors, Susac syndrome patients and multiple sclerosis patients. The multiple sclerosis controls were treatment-naive patients who had stable or active relapsing-remitting disease and met the revised McDonald criteria. CD8+ TEMRA cells were enriched by FACS, while bulk CD8+ and CD4+ T cells were purified by magnetic negative isolation. Blood was collected in EDTA tubes and processed within 24 hours, with PBMCs isolated through density gradient centrifugation. PBMCs intended for TCR sequencing were cryopreserved in liquid nitrogen and were subsequently thawed in a 37 degrees C water bath. The sorted or isolated CD4+, CD8+ and CD8+ TEMRA cells reached a purity of at least 90%. Via the germline V gene (reference sequence), CDR1 is GTSNPN and CDR2 SVGIG. The CDR3, cysteine through phenylalanine, is 13 amino acids long. Only the CDR3 DNA stays, 39 bases, in frame from base 1.

A word on this clonotype: Its antigen is still unknown. No clone much larger than this one lies a single base away; base qualities are absent.

Overall study outcomes, separate from this receptor: The number of individuals in the TCR sequencing and HLA analysis was acknowledged as relatively small.

This chain joins TRBV30 to TRBJ1-3, and 8 junctional nucleotides match TRBD1. Sequenced: CD8+ T cells from PBMCs. This TCR was recovered from a human donor with multiple sclerosis. The CDR3 is CGAAGQDRNTIYF. The nucleotide sequence reads TGTGGCGCCGCGGGACAGGACCGAAACACCATATATTTT.